A selection of T cell receptor beta chains follows, all from one sample in a study of T cell clonotyping in hematopoietic cell transplantation. Only in-frame clones appear in the TCRdb table, and some are missing; sequencing was by immunoSEQ multiplex PCR. The data contain about 9,400 clones, approximately 79% of them singletons. Sequenced material: PBMCs, taken 180 days after allogeneic stem cell transplant. The source is a male patient aged 40-55 years who had an allogeneic stem cell transplant from a related donor, so the T cells may come from the graft donor. Some clones in this sample may be carry-over from other donors' samples. The CDR3 runs from the conserved cysteine through the conserved F or W. The D gene is left open where the match is weak. Only some rows state a clone size, as once, few, many or a class for expanded clones.

V gene	J gene	clone size	D gene	CDR3 DNA	CDR3 protein
TRBV10-3	TRBJ1-1	-	TRBD1	TGTGCCATCAGGGGACAGCTTAACACTGAAGCTTTCTTT	CAIRGQLNTEAFF
TRBV19	TRBJ1-1	few	-	TGTGCCAGTAGTATTGATGGGCCTAACACTGAAGCTTTCTTT	CASSIDGPNTEAFF
TRBV5-1	TRBJ1-6	-	-	TGCGCCAGCAGCTTGGGACAGCTTAATTCACCCCTCCACTTT	CASSLGQLNSPLHF
TRBV7-9	TRBJ1-2	-	-	TGTGCCAGCAGCTTGGACTGGCAGGTATTAGAGGGCTACACCTTC	CASSLDWQVLEGYTF
TRBV5-1	TRBJ1-1	-	-	TGCGCCAGCAGCTCGCACATGACAGGAGCGAACACTGAAGCTTTCTTT	CASSSHMTGANTEAFF
TRBV25-1	TRBJ2-1	-	-	TGTGCCAGCAGTGAATTTAATCCGAGCTCCTACAATGAGCAGTTCTTC	CASSEFNPSSYNEQFF
TRBV4-1	TRBJ1-5	-	-	TGCGCCAGCAGCCAAGTCGGGGGGGGCCAGCCCCAGCATTTT	CASSQVGGGQPQHF
TRBV19	TRBJ1-5	-	-	TGTGCCAGTAGTATACACCCCCCAATGGGTCTGGGAAGCAATCAGCCCCAGCATTTT	CASSIHPPMGLGSNQPQHF
TRBV6-5	TRBJ2-1	-	-	TGTGCCAGCAGTTACTCTTATGGTCATGAGCAGTTCTTC	CASSYSYGHEQFF
TRBV4-3	TRBJ2-2	-	TRBD2	TGCGCCAGCAGCCAAGATGTTGCTAGCGGCGGATTCACCGGGGAGCTGTTTTTT	CASSQDVASGGFTGELFF
TRBV11-2	TRBJ2-1	-	TRBD2	TGTGCCAGCAGCTCCGGAGGACTAGCGGAGACCTACAATGAGCAGTTCTTC	CASSSGGLAETYNEQFF
TRBV5-4	TRBJ2-6	-	-	TGTGCCAGCACGGGTTTGAGAAAAAGTTCGGCTGGGGCCAACGTCCTGACTTTC	CASTGLRKSSAGANVLTF
TRBV27	TRBJ1-5	-	TRBD1	TGTGCCAGCAGGAGGGACAGGGGATACAATCAGCCCCAGCATTTT	CASRRDRGYNQPQHF
TRBV7-9	TRBJ1-5	-	TRBD1	TGTGCCAGCAGCTACGTGGGACAGGGACAGCCCCAGCATTTT	CASSYVGQGQPQHF
TRBV11-1	TRBJ2-1	-	-	TGTGCCAGCAGCCCTGTGGGGGCGAGTGAGCAGTTCTTC	CASSPVGASEQFF
TRBV7-6	TRBJ1-5	-	-	TGTGCCAGCAGCCCCTGGGAGAGCAATCAGCCCCAGCATTTT	CASSPWESNQPQHF
TRBV6-1	TRBJ2-2	-	-	TGTGCCAGCAGTGGGGGGGCCGCCGGGGAGCTGTTTTTT	CASSGGAAGELFF
TRBV6-5	TRBJ1-6	-	TRBD1	TGTGCCAGCACTACAGGGGGAGCCTATAATTCACCCCTCCACTTT	CASTTGGAYNSPLHF
TRBV6-5	TRBJ1-2	once	-	TGTGCCAGCAGTTCCTTTGGGAGCGGAGCCAGGGGCTACACCTTC	CASSSFGSGARGYTF
TRBV30	TRBJ1-2	-	-	TGTGCCTGGAGTCTAGCTCGTGTCGGCTACACCTTC	CAWSLARVGYTF
TRBV29-1	TRBJ2-3	-	-	TGCAGCGTTGAGACTACTAGCACAGATACGCAGTATTTT	CSVETTSTDTQYF
TRBV2	TRBJ2-7	-	-	TGTGCCAGCAGTGAAAAGATAGCGGCCTTTTCCTACGAGCAGTACTTC	CASSEKIAAFSYEQYF
TRBV2	TRBJ1-6	once	TRBD1	TGTGCCAGCAGATTACAGGGGGTTAATTCACCCCTCCACTTT	CASRLQGVNSPLHF
TRBV4-2	TRBJ1-3	-	-	TGTGCCAGCAGCCATGGGGGGAGGAACACCATATATTTT	CASSHGGRNTIYF
TRBV7-8	TRBJ2-7	-	TRBD1	TGTGCCAGCAGCGGCCCGGGACAGGGCTACGAGCAGTACTTC	CASSGPGQGYEQYF
TRBV9	TRBJ1-2	-	-	TGTGCCAGCAGCGAAGGGACAAACTATGGCTACACCTTC	CASSEGTNYGYTF
TRBV18	TRBJ2-7	-	-	TGTGCCAGCTCAGGACAGATCCCGTACGAGCAGTACTTC	CASSGQIPYEQYF
TRBV4-1	TRBJ2-7	-	TRBD2	TGCGCCAGCAGCCAAGATGGGGGGGACTACGAGCAGTACTTC	CASSQDGGDYEQYF
TRBV7-2	TRBJ2-1	-	-	TGTGCCAGCAGCTTAGGCTCCTCCTACAATGAGCAGTTCTTC	CASSLGSSYNEQFF
TRBV9	TRBJ1-1	-	TRBD1	TGTGCCAGCAGCGTAGCGGGAGTTGGAGCAGGGGGCACTGAAGCTTTCTTT	CASSVAGVGAGGTEAFF
TRBV5-6	TRBJ2-3	-	TRBD1	TGTGCCAGCAGCTTCGTCCAGGGGGCGATTGGCACAGATACGCAGTATTTT	CASSFVQGAIGTDTQYF
TRBV29-1	TRBJ2-7	-	-	TGCAGCGTGACCAATACAGGGACATCCTACGAGCAGTACTTC	CSVTNTGTSYEQYF
TRBV13	TRBJ2-2	once	TRBD1	TGTGCCAGCAGCTTGAAAGACAGGGGGCGGAACACCGGGGAGCTGTTTTTT	CASSLKDRGRNTGELFF
TRBV29-1	TRBJ1-2	-	-	TGCAGCGTTGAAGAGGACAGATTCTATGGCTACACCTTC	CSVEEDRFYGYTF
TRBV7-2	TRBJ1-2	-	-	TGTGCCAGCAGCCAAAGCGACAGGGGCTACACCTTC	CASSQSDRGYTF
TRBV6-1	TRBJ2-7	once	TRBD1	TGTGCCAGCAGTGAAGCGCTTCGACAGGGAAGCGAGCAGTACTTC	CASSEALRQGSEQYF
TRBV27	TRBJ2-5	-	TRBD2	TGTGCCAGCAGTAAAGCGGGGGGCCTTCAAGAGACCCAGTACTTC	CASSKAGGLQETQYF
TRBV5-1	TRBJ1-5	-	-	TGCGCCAGCAGCGTGGACAGCCGAAATCAGCCCCAGCATTTT	CASSVDSRNQPQHF
TRBV9	TRBJ2-3	-	TRBD2	TGTGCCAGCAGCGTAGTTAGCGGGGGGGTATCGGTGGATACGCAGTATTTT	CASSVVSGGVSVDTQYF
TRBV7-3	TRBJ2-2	-	-	TGTGCCAGCACCCGTTCCGGGCGGGGCCCGAACACCGGGGAGCTGTTTTTT	CASTRSGRGPNTGELFF